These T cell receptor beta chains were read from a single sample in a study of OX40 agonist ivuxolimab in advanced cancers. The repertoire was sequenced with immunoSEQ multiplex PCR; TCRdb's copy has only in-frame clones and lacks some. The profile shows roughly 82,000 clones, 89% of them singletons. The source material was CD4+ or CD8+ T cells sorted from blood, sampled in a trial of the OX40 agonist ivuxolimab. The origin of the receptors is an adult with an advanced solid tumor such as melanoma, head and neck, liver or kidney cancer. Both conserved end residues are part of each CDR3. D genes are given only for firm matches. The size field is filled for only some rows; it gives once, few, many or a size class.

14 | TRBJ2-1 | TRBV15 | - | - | TGTGCCACAGCCAGGTTGGGCCGGAACAATGAGCAGTTCTTC | CATARLGRNNEQFF
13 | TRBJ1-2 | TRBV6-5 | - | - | TGTGCCAGCAGTTCCGACGTCCGCTATGGCTACACCTTC | CASSSDVRYGYTF
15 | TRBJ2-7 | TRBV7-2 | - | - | TGTGCCAGCAGCATACAGGGTGGATTACGGTACGAGCAGTACTTC | CASSIQGGLRYEQYF
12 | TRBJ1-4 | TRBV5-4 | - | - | TGTGCCAGCAGCCCCGGGGGTGAAAAACTGTTTTTT | CASSPGGEKLFF
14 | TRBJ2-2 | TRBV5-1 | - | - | TGCGCCAGCAGCTTAGCGGGCAACACCGGGGAGCTGTTTTTT | CASSLAGNTGELFF
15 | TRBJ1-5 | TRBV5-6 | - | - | TGTGCCAGCAGCTTGAACAGATATAGCAATCAGCCCCAGCATTTT | CASSLNRYSNQPQHF
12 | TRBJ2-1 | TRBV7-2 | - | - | TGTGCCAGCAGCTTGTCCTACAATGAGCAGTTCTTC | CASSLSYNEQFF
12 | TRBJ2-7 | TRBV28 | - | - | TGTGCCAGCAGTTTAACGGGTTGGGAGCAGTACTTC | CASSLTGWEQYF
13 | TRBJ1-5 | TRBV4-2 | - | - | TGTGCCAGCAGCCAAGAATCCTATCAGCCCCAGCATTTT | CASSQESYQPQHF
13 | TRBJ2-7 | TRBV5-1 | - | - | TGCGCCAGCAGCTTCGTCCCAGCCGGCGAGCAGTACTTC | CASSFVPAGEQYF
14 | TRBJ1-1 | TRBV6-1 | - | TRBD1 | TGTGCCAGCAGTTGGGGGACAGCCAACACTGAAGCTTTCTTT | CASSWGTANTEAFF
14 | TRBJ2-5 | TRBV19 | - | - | TGTGCCAGTAGTCCGGACATAACACAAGAGACCCAGTACTTC | CASSPDITQETQYF
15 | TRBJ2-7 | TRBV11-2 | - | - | TGTGCCAGCAGCCCCCATTTCGCGGGAAGGTACGAGCAGTACTTC | CASSPHFAGRYEQYF
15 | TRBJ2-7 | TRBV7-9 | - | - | TGTGCCAGCAGCCCCAGCCACAGGGAATACTACGAGCAGTACTTC | CASSPSHREYYEQYF
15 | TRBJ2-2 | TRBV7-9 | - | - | TGTGCCAGCAGGATTGTCCCCAGGGGCGGCGGGGAGCTGTTTTTT | CASRIVPRGGGELFF
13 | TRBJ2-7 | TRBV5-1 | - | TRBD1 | TGCGCCAGCAGCACTCGACAGGGCCACGAGCAGTACTTC | CASSTRQGHEQYF
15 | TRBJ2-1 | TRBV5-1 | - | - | TGCGCCAGCAGCTTGTTGGACAGCTCCTACAATGAGCAGTTCTTC | CASSLLDSSYNEQFF
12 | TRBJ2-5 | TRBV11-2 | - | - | TGTGCCAGCAGCTTAGGGAGAGAGACCCAGTACTTC | CASSLGRETQYF
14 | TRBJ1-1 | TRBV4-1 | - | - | TGCGCCAGCAGGACAGCCTCGATGAACACTGAAGCTTTCTTT | CASRTASMNTEAFF
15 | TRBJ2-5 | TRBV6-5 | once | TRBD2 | TGTGCCAGCAGTCGCACTCTAGCGGCCCAAGAGACCCAGTACTTC | CASSRTLAAQETQYF
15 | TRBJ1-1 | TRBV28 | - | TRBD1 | TGTGCCAGCAGTCCCCCCCAGGGGGCGCTCACTGAAGCTTTCTTT | CASSPPQGALTEAFF
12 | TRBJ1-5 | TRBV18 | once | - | TGTGCCAGCTCGGGGAGCAATCAGCCCCAGCATTTT | CASSGSNQPQHF
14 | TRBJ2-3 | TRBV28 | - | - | TGTGCCAGCAGTTTACCTGGGGGCACAGATACGCAGTATTTT | CASSLPGGTDTQYF